A single sample is the source of the 10 T cell receptor beta chains below, sequenced in a study of control samples from healthy donors and cancer patients. The repertoire was sequenced with immunoSEQ multiplex PCR; TCRdb's copy has only in-frame clones and lacks some. This sample has around 140,000 clones, with about 90% found just once. The sequenced sample consisted of blood. The receptors here all came from a man aged 25-45 years in good health.

This clone was counted once. The chain recombines TRBV5-1 with TRBJ1-2, with D unclear. CDR3 length: 13 amino acids. Germline V gene lookup returns CDR1 SGHRS and CDR2 YFSETQ. Trimming took 4 bases from V and 4 from J, leaving 11 bases between them. The CDR3 DNA sequence: TGCGCCAGCAGCCCCGGAGGGCCCTATGGCTACACCTTC. It encodes CASSPGGPYGYTF.

This clone was recorded once. The CDR3 sequence: CSARSGYEQYF. The CDR3 DNA follows: TGCAGTGCTAGAAGCGGTTACGAGCAGTACTTC. This sequence joins TRBV20-1 and TRBJ2-7; D is perhaps TRBD2 (5 bases). Germline V gene sequence: CDR1 DFQATT, CDR2 SNEGSKA (reference sequence). Trimming shortened V by 2 bases and J by 4 bases, and 6 bases separated the two germline ends. The CDR3 length is 11 residues.

The V gene is TRBV28, the J gene TRBJ1-6; D may be TRBD1 (5 bases). V lost 3 bases to trimming and J lost 8 bases, with 5 bases between them. Germline V gene sequence: CDR1 MDHEN, CDR2 SYDVKM. The CDR3 is made up of 12 amino acids. CDR3 region: CASSLTDSPLHF. DNA for the CDR3: TGTGCCAGCAGTTTGACAGATTCACCCCTCCACTTT.

The count of this clone is one. This rearrangement joins TRBV28 to TRBJ2-7, with TRBD1 matching 7 bases. The V and J ends lost 5 bases and 6 bases, in that order; junction bases with no gene match: 10. In germline, CDR1 is MDHEN, CDR2 SYDVKM. This CDR3 comprises 14 residues. CDR3 region: CASSPTTGPSEQYF. CDR3 coding DNA: TGTGCCAGCAGTCCGACGACAGGGCCCAGCGAGCAGTACTTC.

The chain has TRBV12-3 or TRBV12-4 and TRBJ1-1; weak D call: TRBD1 (5 bases). Between the trimmed V and J ends, which lost 9 bases and 4 bases, there was a span of 15 bases. This CDR3 region has 13 residues. CDR3 bases: TGTGCCAGTTTAGGGGTCGGGAGCACTGAAGCTTTCTTT. As protein: CASLGVGSTEAFF.

The gene calls are TRBV10-2 and TRBJ2-4; D is possibly TRBD1 or TRBD2 (5 bases each). The CDR3 length is 13 residues. From germline, CDR1 is WSHSY and CDR2 SAAADI. The V end was cut by 2 bases, the J end by 9 bases, with 11 bases between. The CDR3 here is CASSEGGLGIQYF. Here the CDR3 DNA reads TGCGCCAGCAGTGAGGGGGGATTGGGCATTCAGTACTTC.

Comment on this clone: The junction shows a germline mismatch at one end, possibly a read error. The CDR3 protein is CASSPLSGLGDLF. The CDR3 nucleotides are TGTGCCAGCTCACCCTTGAGCGGACTCGGTGATCTCTTT. This chain uses TRBV18 with TRBJ1-1, with D unclear. Germline CDR1 KGHSH, CDR2 LQKENI. The CDR3 extends over 13 amino acids. The whole variable domain, remainder taken from reference TRBV18 and TRBJ1-1, is NAGVMQNPRHLVRRRGQEARLRCSPMKGHSHVYWYRQLPEEGLKFMVYLQKENIIDESGMPKERFSAEFPKEGPSILRIQQVVRGDSAAYFCASSPLSGLGDLFGQGTRLTVV.

The rearrangement uses TRBV28 and TRBJ1-1, with D hard to call. Trimming took 3 bases from V and 6 from J, leaving 8 bases between them. The CDR3 is made up of 12 amino acids. From germline, CDR1 is MDHEN and CDR2 SYDVKM. In DNA form, the CDR3 reads TGTGCCAGCAGTTTTGGGTTGTCTGAAGCTTTCTTT. The encoded protein is CASSFGLSEAFF.

The CDR3 DNA follows: TGTGCCTGGAGTGCTAGCGGGGGGGCCGGGGATACGCAGTATTTT. Translating it yields CAWSASGGAGDTQYF. The chain combines TRBV30 with TRBJ2-3; 12 bases map to TRBD2. The germline CDR1 and CDR2 sequences are GTSNPN and SVGIG (reference sequence). This CDR3 contains 15 residues. Trimming removed 1 base from V and 6 bases from J; junction bases left unmatched: 5.

The rearrangement uses TRBV28 and TRBJ1-2; D perhaps matches TRBD1 (5 bases). V was cut by 2 bases and J by 0 bases, with 13 bases left in between. The germline gives CDR1 MDHEN, CDR2 SYDVKM. The CDR3 sequence is 16 residues long. The CDR3 nucleotides read TGTGCCAGCAGTTTAGTATCCCCGGGGGCTAACTATGGCTACACCTTC. As protein: CASSLVSPGANYGYTF.